The rows below give T cell receptor beta chains drawn from one sample of a study of CD8+ T cells in alopecia areata. Sequencing was performed with immunoSEQ multiplex PCR; in TCRdb, only in-frame clones are kept and a portion is missing. The table lists about 150,000 clones, around 55% of them singletons. Sequencing input: CD4+ T cells sorted from blood. These receptors were obtained from a human donor in good health. Both conserved end residues are part of each CDR3. The D gene is left open where the match is weak. Expanded clones get a size class; other rows say once, few or many, or leave the size out.

v_gene	j_gene	d_gene	abundance	CDR3aa	CDR3nt
TRBV7-8	TRBJ2-1	-	-	CASSGSAQFF	TGTGCCAGCAGCGGGAGCGCGCAGTTCTTC
TRBV9	TRBJ1-1	-	few	CASSVTENTEAFF	TGTGCCAGCAGCGTAACAGAAAACACTGAAGCTTTCTTT
TRBV2	TRBJ1-2	TRBD1	few	CASRLTGGADGYTF	TGTGCCAGCAGGTTGACAGGGGGCGCCGATGGCTACACCTTC
TRBV7-2	TRBJ1-1	-	few	CASSIQPNTEAFF	TGTGCCAGCAGCATTCAGCCAAACACTGAAGCTTTCTTT
TRBV30	TRBJ2-1	-	-	CAWSRGSNEQFF	TGTGCCTGGAGTAGAGGATCCAATGAGCAGTTCTTC
TRBV10-3	TRBJ2-7	TRBD2	-	CAISDSGTTKSYEQYF	TGTGCCATCAGTGACTCCGGGACTACAAAATCCTACGAGCAGTACTTC
TRBV5-1	TRBJ2-5	-	few	CASSLGSTAQETQYF	TGCGCCAGCAGCTTAGGCTCTACAGCGCAAGAGACCCAGTACTTC
TRBV30	TRBJ1-2	-	-	CAWNDGQVITF	TGTGCCTGGAATGACGGCCAGGTAATCACCTTC
TRBV11-2	TRBJ1-1	-	-	CASRSLQNTEAFF	TGTGCCAGCAGGAGTCTCCAGAACACTGAAGCTTTCTTT
TRBV19	TRBJ2-7	TRBD1	-	CASSPLGQGWQEQYF	TGTGCCAGTAGTCCCTTAGGACAGGGGTGGCAGGAGCAGTACTTC
TRBV30	TRBJ2-7	-	-	CAWSKGGMREQYF	TGTGCCTGGAGTAAGGGCGGGATGCGGGAGCAGTACTTC
TRBV7-9	TRBJ1-4	-	-	CASSLSGSRGEKLFF	TGTGCCAGCAGCTTAAGTGGCTCCCGGGGTGAAAAACTGTTTTTT
TRBV30	TRBJ2-2	TRBD1	-	CAWRRGLWNTGELFF	TGTGCCTGGAGGAGGGGGCTTTGGAACACCGGGGAGCTGTTTTTT
TRBV30	TRBJ2-1	TRBD2	once	CAWTDLTSGPYNEQFF	TGTGCCTGGACAGATCTCACTAGCGGGCCGTACAATGAGCAGTTCTTC
TRBV29-1	TRBJ1-1	TRBD1	-	CSVQGTGEGNTEAFF	TGCAGCGTGCAGGGGACAGGGGAGGGGAACACTGAAGCTTTCTTT
TRBV7-7	TRBJ2-1	TRBD2	few	CASSFIAGGDNEQFF	TGTGCTAGCAGCTTTATTGCGGGAGGGGACAATGAGCAGTTCTTC
TRBV7-7	TRBJ2-2	-	-	CASSLVGGTGELFF	TGTGCCAGCAGCTTAGTGGGAGGCACCGGGGAGCTGTTTTTT
TRBV4-1	TRBJ2-5	-	-	CASSQGLKETQYF	TGCGCCAGCAGCCAAGGACTCAAAGAGACCCAGTACTTC
TRBV30	TRBJ2-3	-	-	CACPGLHTDTQYF	TGTGCCTGCCCGGGACTCCACACAGATACGCAGTATTTT
TRBV2	TRBJ2-4	-	-	CASSPIAKNIQYF	TGTGCCAGCAGTCCAATAGCCAAAAACATTCAGTACTTC
TRBV5-6	TRBJ2-7	-	-	CASSPWTITYEQYF	TGTGCCAGCAGCCCCTGGACAATTACCTACGAGCAGTACTTC
TRBV30	TRBJ2-3	TRBD2	-	CAWSVLVAGPDTQYF	TGTGCCTGGAGTGTATTAGTAGCGGGGCCAGATACGCAGTATTTT
TRBV7-2	TRBJ2-2	-	-	CASSRDGTGELFF	TGTGCCAGCAGCAGGGACGGTACCGGGGAGCTGTTTTTT
TRBV7-6	TRBJ1-2	-	few	CASSLDWVSPGYTF	TGTGCCAGCAGCTTAGATTGGGTTTCGCCTGGCTACACCTTC
TRBV5-1	TRBJ1-1	-	-	CASSFYSDTEAFF	TGCGCCAGCAGTTTTTATTCTGACACTGAAGCTTTCTTT
TRBV10-3	TRBJ2-7	TRBD2	-	CAISEQAGTYEQYF	TGTGCCATCAGTGAACAAGCGGGAACCTACGAGCAGTACTTC
TRBV2	TRBJ2-7	-	-	CAADRSGGWEQYF	TGTGCCGCGGACAGGAGCGGGGGATGGGAGCAGTACTTC
TRBV11-2	TRBJ1-1	-	-	CASSRVQGKGTEAFF	TGTGCCAGCAGCCGGGTCCAAGGGAAGGGCACTGAAGCTTTCTTT
TRBV11-2	TRBJ2-1	-	few	CASSQGTEGLIHEQFF	TGTGCCAGCAGCCAGGGGACGGAGGGCCTCATCCATGAGCAGTTCTTC
TRBV29-1	TRBJ1-1	-	-	CSVRGGNTEAFF	TGCAGCGTCAGGGGAGGGAACACTGAAGCTTTCTTT
TRBV29-1	TRBJ2-2	TRBD1	once	CSVGWTGGSGELFF	TGCAGCGTTGGCTGGACAGGGGGTTCCGGGGAGCTGTTTTTT
TRBV30	TRBJ1-5	-	-	CAWSFSRGTAPQHF	TGTGCCTGGAGTTTCAGCAGGGGCACTGCGCCCCAGCATTTT
TRBV30	TRBJ2-1	-	few	CAWSPMGNEQFF	TGTGCCTGGAGTCCTATGGGCAATGAGCAGTTCTTC
TRBV11-2	TRBJ2-7	-	many	CASSYREGESYEQYF	TGTGCCAGCAGTTACCGGGAAGGGGAATCCTACGAGCAGTACTTC
TRBV5-1	TRBJ1-2	-	few	CASSLEGNYGYTF	TGCGCCAGCAGCTTGGAGGGGAACTATGGCTACACCTTC
TRBV30	TRBJ1-5	-	-	CAWGAGSNQPQHF	TGTGCCTGGGGGGCGGGCAGCAATCAGCCCCAGCATTTT
TRBV14	TRBJ2-1	TRBD2	few	CASSPSGRTYNEQFF	TGTGCCAGCAGCCCTAGCGGGAGGACCTACAATGAGCAGTTCTTC
TRBV10-2	TRBJ1-2	-	-	CASGPQGSYGYTF	TGCGCCAGCGGACCGCAGGGGAGCTATGGCTACACCTTC
TRBV7-2	TRBJ2-7	-	-	CASSPGGIGSYEQYF	TGTGCCAGCAGCCCTGGGGGTATCGGCTCCTACGAGCAGTACTTC
TRBV25-1	TRBJ1-2	-	-	CASSDVGTGPRYTF	TGTGCCAGCAGCGACGTGGGTACAGGACCTCGATACACCTTC
TRBV27	TRBJ1-2	-	-	CASRQPGGDYGYTF	TGTGCCAGCAGACAACCAGGTGGGGACTATGGCTACACCTTC